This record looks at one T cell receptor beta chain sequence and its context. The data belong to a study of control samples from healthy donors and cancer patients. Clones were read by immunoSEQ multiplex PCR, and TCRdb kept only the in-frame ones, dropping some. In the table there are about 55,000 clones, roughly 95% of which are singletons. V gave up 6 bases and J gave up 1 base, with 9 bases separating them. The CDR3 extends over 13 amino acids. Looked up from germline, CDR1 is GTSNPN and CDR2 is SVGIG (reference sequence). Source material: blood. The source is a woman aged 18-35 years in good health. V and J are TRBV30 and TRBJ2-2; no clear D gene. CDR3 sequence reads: CACDDENTGELFF. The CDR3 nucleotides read TGTGCCTGCGATGACGAGAACACCGGGGAGCTGTTTTTT.